Following are 6 T cell receptor beta chains from one sample sequenced in a study of T cell repertoires in cytomegalovirus infection. TCRdb passed the reads through MiXCR, listing each CDR3 protein once. Among around 100,000 distinct CDR3 sequences listed, about 22% were seen once. The sequencing input was CD8+ T cells from PBMCs. These receptors all stem from a human donor in good health (CMV status not recorded). Some clones in this sample may be carry-over from other donors' samples.

The rearrangement links TRBV6-2 or TRBV6-3 to TRBJ1-5; possibly TRBD1 for D (5 bases). The CDR3 is 13 amino acids. The V gene lost 5 bases and the J gene lost 7 bases, with 12 bases spanning the gap. The V gene's germline CDR1 is MNHEY and CDR2 SVGEGT. Here the CDR3 DNA reads TGTGCCAGCAGTCTCGGGGGGTTGCAGCCCCAGCATTTT. Protein product: CASSLGGLQPQHF.

This clonotype came up many times. The chain joins TRBV12-3 or TRBV12-4 to TRBJ1-6, with D maybe TRBD1 (5 bases). The CDR3 spans 13 residues. V gave up 7 bases and J gave up 10 bases, with 14 bases separating them. The CDR3 DNA sequence: TGTGCCAGCACCACCGGGGGGGTCTCACCCCTCCACTTT. It translates to CASTTGGVSPLHF.

This clonotype appeared many times. The V gene is TRBV7-9, the J gene TRBJ2-3, with D perhaps TRBD1 (5 bases). Trimming pared 3 bases from V and 2 bases from J, leaving 9 bases between. The CDR3 runs 14 residues. Looked up from germline, CDR1 is SEHNR and CDR2 is FQNEAQ (reference sequence). CDR3 sequence: CASSLTDTTDTQYF. CDR3 nucleotide sequence: TGTGCCAGCAGCTTGACAGACACCACAGATACGCAGTATTTT. Supplemented by reference TRBV7-9 and TRBJ2-3, the full variable domain reads DTGVSQNPRHKITKRGQNVTFRCDPISEHNRLYWYRQTLGQGPEFLTYFQNEAQLEKSRLLSDRFSAERPKGSFSTLEIQRTEQGDSAMYLCASSLTDTTDTQYFGPGTRLTVL.

The chain carries TRBV29-1 and TRBJ2-2; TRBD2 matches 12 bases. V was pared by 6 bases and J by 0 bases, with 5 bases of the junction left unmatched. In germline, CDR1 is SQVTM, CDR2 ANQGSEA. CDR3 length equals 16 residues. The CDR3 DNA follows: TGCAGCGTGGTAACTAGCGGGGGGACGAACACCGGGGAGCTGTTTTTT. This encodes CSVVTSGGTNTGELFF.

The CDR3 DNA reads TGTGCCAGCAGTTACTTGGTATACGGTTGGGAGCAGTACTTC. Translation gives CASSYLVYGWEQYF. The chain links TRBV6-2 or TRBV6-3 to TRBJ2-7; D not resolved. The CDR3 has 14 amino acids. The V end was cut by 1 base, the J end by 7 bases, with 14 bases between. Germline values: CDR1 MNHEY, CDR2 SVGEGT.

The chain recombines TRBV7-2 with TRBJ2-7; tentatively, D is TRBD1 (5 bases). Trimming pared 3 bases from V and 7 bases from J, leaving 22 bases between. The germline gives CDR1 SGHTA, CDR2 FQGNSA. The CDR3 runs 16 residues. As DNA, the CDR3 is TGTGCCAGCAGCTTGGATCTCGGCAGGGTAACGGTTGAGCAGTACTTC. Its protein product is CASSLDLGRVTVEQYF.